This T cell receptor beta chain is drawn from a study of blood T cell repertoires in COVID-19. Per germline, CDR1 MNHEY and CDR2 SVGAGI. There are 14 residues in the CDR3. J was trimmed by 8 bases and V by 6 bases; bases with no gene match: 8. This table comes from immunoSEQ multiplex PCR, and its TCRdb copy is limited to in-frame clones, with some not included. The data show roughly 150,000 clones, 89% seen once. The receptor comes from a man between 60 and 75 years old with acute or convalescent COVID-19. V gene TRBV6-5 combines with J gene TRBJ2-2; 8 nucleotides agree with TRBD1. Sequencing was carried out using peripheral blood. The CDR3 DNA is TGTGCCAGCAGCCTGAACAGGGGGGAGGGGGAGCTGTTTTTT. Residues: CASSLNRGEGELFF.